Listed below are T cell receptor beta chains from one sample, sequenced in a study of blood T cell repertoires in COVID-19. Data came from immunoSEQ multiplex PCR; TCRdb stores just in-frame clones and leaves some out. The sample comprises 300,000 to 350,000 clones, about nine tenths of which are singletons, and 2% to 3% rests with the top ten. The material sequenced was peripheral blood. Receptor source: a man aged 18 to 35 with active or convalescent COVID-19. Both conserved end residues are trimmed from each CDR3. Clone size is given for some rows only: seen once, a few or many times, or a class if the clone is expanded.

clone_size: .; v_call: TRBV4-3; cdr3_aa: ASSQEHRAGNTIY
clone_size: .; v_call: TRBV5-1; cdr3_aa: ASSPGGNQPQH
clone_size: .; v_call: TRBV27; cdr3_aa: ASSPTDNYGYT
clone_size: .; v_call: TRBV6-5; cdr3_aa: ASKVGQTSGNTIY
clone_size: .; v_call: TRBV4-1; cdr3_aa: ASSQVQTRLGNEQF
clone_size: once; v_call: TRBV28; cdr3_aa: ASSQQRGREQY
clone_size: .; v_call: TRBV6-6; cdr3_aa: ASSYLLAGNTGELF
clone_size: .; v_call: TRBV7-2; cdr3_aa: ASSLVRDWTGVEQY
clone_size: .; v_call: TRBV18; cdr3_aa: ASSLYILAGTFDEQF
clone_size: .; v_call: TRBV11-2; cdr3_aa: ASSRAQGYEQY
clone_size: .; v_call: TRBV1; cdr3_aa: TSRNSGVFMRVLQETQY
clone_size: .; v_call: TRBV18; cdr3_aa: ASSPLARTDTDTQY
clone_size: .; v_call: TRBV2; cdr3_aa: ASSHSPTGKVWNEQF
clone_size: .; v_call: TRBV19; cdr3_aa: ASSSRGGEKLF
clone_size: .; v_call: TRBV18; cdr3_aa: ASSPSRSGASYEQY
clone_size: .; v_call: TRBV6-4; cdr3_aa: ASSGENRGGYGYT
clone_size: .; v_call: TRBV5-1; cdr3_aa: ASSLEPGTGANQPQH
clone_size: .; v_call: TRBV7-9; cdr3_aa: ASSPRRPGSGNTIY
clone_size: .; v_call: TRBV5-5; cdr3_aa: ASSLGVVRTDTQY
clone_size: .; v_call: TRBV28; cdr3_aa: ASSLSGLAEAF
clone_size: .; v_call: TRBV11-2; cdr3_aa: ASSLGGLAGKETQY
clone_size: .; v_call: TRBV2; cdr3_aa: ASTDGTGIPEAF
clone_size: few; v_call: TRBV24-1; cdr3_aa: ATIMDTRAF
clone_size: .; v_call: TRBV11-3; cdr3_aa: ASSLGGRNYNEQF
clone_size: .; v_call: TRBV27; cdr3_aa: ASSSSGWTEAF
clone_size: .; v_call: TRBV6-5; cdr3_aa: ASSRQGVGSPLH
clone_size: .; v_call: TRBV6-5; cdr3_aa: ASRPPGTLGNTIY
clone_size: .; v_call: TRBV5-8; cdr3_aa: ASSLAPGETQY